This note documents a single T cell receptor beta chain sequence. Its specificity is unknown. Germline V gene data show CDR1 as SGHRS and CDR2 as YFSETQ. This CDR3 has 16 amino acids. Trimming took 0 bases from V and 1 from J, leaving 8 bases between them. The sample belongs to a study of CD8+ T cells in alopecia areata. Study outcomes and limitations: Normal scalp showed lower clonality than lesional scalp, especially alopecia totalis/universalis.

Extracted RNA was reverse transcribed into cDNA, the sequencing template. Only in-frame clones appear in the TCRdb table, and some are missing; sequencing was by immunoSEQ multiplex PCR. The table has approximately 180,000 clones, approximately 56% seen once. The chain employs TRBV5-1 and TRBJ2-6, with D hard to call. The TCR comes from a human donor with alopecia areata. The input for sequencing was CD4+ T cells sorted from blood, taken at week 0. For the CDR3, the DNA is TGCGCCAGCAGCTTGGCCCAGCCATCTGGGGCCAACGTCCTGACTTTC. Amino acid sequence: CASSLAQPSGANVLTF.